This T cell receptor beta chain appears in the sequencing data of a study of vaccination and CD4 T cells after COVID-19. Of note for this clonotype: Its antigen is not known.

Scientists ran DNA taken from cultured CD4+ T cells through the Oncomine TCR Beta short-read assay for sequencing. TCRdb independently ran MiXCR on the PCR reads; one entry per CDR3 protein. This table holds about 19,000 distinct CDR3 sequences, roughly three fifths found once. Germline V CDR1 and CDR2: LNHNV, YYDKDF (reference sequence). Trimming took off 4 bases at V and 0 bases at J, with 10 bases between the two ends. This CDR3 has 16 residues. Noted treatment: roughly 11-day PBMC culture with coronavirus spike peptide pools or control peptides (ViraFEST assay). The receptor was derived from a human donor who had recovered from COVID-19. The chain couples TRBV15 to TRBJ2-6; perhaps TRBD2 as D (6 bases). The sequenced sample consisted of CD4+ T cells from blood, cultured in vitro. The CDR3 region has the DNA TGTGCCACCAGCACGGGAGAGAGCTCTGGGGCCAACGTCCTGACTTTC. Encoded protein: CATSTGESSGANVLTF.